This TCR beta chain was obtained from a study of T cell responses to AZD1222 COVID-19 vaccine. At the level of the study: The analysis combined second doses at about 4 or about 12 weeks.

Data came from immunoSEQ multiplex PCR; TCRdb stores just in-frame clones and leaves some out. The sample yields 140,000 or so clones, 85% to 90% seen once. General study findings and limits: There were repertoire samples only from the period after the peak T cell response. Two doses of AZD1222 preceded a rise in Spike-specific TCR breadth and depth. In a largely white British group with more females than males, clonal diversity was possibly underestimated.

Turning to this clone: Antigen specificity is unknown.

Germline values: CDR1 SEHNR, CDR2 FQNEAQ (reference sequence). V was clipped by 5 bases and J by 6 bases; unmatched bases: 3. The CDR3 has 12 amino acids. The chain joins TRBV7-9 to TRBJ1-2, with 7 positions matching TRBD1. This receptor was obtained from an adult in good health. The starting material was peripheral blood, obtained on day 0 of AZD1222 vaccination. The CDR3 bases are TGTGCCAGCAGCCCTACAGGGGATGGCTACACCTTC. Encoded protein: CASSPTGDGYTF.